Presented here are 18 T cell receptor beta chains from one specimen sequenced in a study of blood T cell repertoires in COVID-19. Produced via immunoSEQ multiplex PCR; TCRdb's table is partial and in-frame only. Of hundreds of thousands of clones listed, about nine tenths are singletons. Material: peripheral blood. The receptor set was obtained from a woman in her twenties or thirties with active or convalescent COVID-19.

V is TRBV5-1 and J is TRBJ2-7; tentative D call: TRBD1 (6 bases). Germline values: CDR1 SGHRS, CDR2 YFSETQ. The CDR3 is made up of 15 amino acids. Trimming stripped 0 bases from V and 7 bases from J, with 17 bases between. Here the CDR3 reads CASSLGAGATLEQYF. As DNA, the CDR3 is TGCGCCAGCAGCTTGGGTGCAGGGGCGACCTTGGAGCAGTACTTC.

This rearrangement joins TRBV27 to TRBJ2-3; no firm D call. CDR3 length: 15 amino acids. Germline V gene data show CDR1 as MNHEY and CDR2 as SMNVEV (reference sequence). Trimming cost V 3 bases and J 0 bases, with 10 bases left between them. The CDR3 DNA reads TGTGCCAGCAGTTTTTCAACGGGTAGCACAGATACGCAGTATTTT. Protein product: CASSFSTGSTDTQYF.

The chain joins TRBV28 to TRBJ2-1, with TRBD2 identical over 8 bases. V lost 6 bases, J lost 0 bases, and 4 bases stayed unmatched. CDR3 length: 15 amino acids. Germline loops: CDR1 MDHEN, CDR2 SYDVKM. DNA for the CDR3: TGTGCCAGCAGACGGAGCGGGGGCTCCTACAATGAGCAGTTCTTC. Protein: CASRRSGGSYNEQFF.

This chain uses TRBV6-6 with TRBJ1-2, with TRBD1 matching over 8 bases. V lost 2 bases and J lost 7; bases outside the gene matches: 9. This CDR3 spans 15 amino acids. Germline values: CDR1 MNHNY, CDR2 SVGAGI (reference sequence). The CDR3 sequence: CASSYGQGGGGGYTF. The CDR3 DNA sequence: TGTGCCAGCAGTTACGGACAGGGAGGTGGGGGTGGCTACACCTTC.

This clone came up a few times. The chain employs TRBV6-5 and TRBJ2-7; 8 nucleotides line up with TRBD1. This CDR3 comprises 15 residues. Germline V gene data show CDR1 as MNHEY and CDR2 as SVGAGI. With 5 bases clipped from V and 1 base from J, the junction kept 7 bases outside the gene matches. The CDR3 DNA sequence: TGTGCCAGCAGTCGCCCGGGACAGGTATCCTACGAGCAGTACTTC. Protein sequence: CASSRPGQVSYEQYF.

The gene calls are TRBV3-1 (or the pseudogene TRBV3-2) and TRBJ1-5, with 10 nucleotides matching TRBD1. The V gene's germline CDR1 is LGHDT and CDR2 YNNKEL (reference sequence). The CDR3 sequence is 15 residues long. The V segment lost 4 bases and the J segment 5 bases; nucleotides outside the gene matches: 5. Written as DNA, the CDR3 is TGTGCCAGCAGCCCCTCGACAGGGGGCTATCAGCCCCAGCATTTT. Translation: CASSPSTGGYQPQHF.

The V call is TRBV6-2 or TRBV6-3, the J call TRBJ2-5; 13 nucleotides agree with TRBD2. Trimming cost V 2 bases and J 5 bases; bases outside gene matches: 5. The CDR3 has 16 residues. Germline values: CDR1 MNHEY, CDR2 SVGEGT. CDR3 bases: TGTGCCAGCAGTTACGGACTAGCGGGAGTATGGGAGACCCAGTACTTC. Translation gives CASSYGLAGVWETQYF.

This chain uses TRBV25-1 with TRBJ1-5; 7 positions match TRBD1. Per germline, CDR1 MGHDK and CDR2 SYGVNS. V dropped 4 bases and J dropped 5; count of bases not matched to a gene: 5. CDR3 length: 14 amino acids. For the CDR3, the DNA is TGTGCCAGCAGTGCCAGGGGGTTTGATCAGCCCCAGCATTTT. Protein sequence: CASSARGFDQPQHF.

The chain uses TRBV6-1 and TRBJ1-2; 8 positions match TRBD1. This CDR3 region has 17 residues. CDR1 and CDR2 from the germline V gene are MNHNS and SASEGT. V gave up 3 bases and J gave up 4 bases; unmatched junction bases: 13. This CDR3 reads CASSDQGAYRAVYGYTF. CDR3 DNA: TGTGCCAGCAGTGATCAGGGGGCGTATCGGGCTGTCTATGGCTACACCTTC.

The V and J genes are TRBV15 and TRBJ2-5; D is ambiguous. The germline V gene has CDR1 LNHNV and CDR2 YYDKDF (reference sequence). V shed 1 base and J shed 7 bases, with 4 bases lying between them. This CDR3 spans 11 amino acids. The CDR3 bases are TGTGCCACCAGCAGAGGCGGGACCCAGTACTTC. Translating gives CATSRGGTQYF.

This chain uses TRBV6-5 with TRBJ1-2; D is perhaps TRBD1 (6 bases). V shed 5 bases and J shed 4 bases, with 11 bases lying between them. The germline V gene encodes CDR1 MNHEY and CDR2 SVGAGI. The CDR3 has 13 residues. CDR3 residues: CASSPGDPYGYTF. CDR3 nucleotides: TGTGCCAGCAGTCCAGGGGACCCCTATGGCTACACCTTC.

The CDR3 protein is CASSPPGLAGDVPPFTLDRQYF. CDR3 coding DNA: TGTGCCAGCTCACCACCAGGCCTAGCGGGAGACGTTCCCCCTTTTACCCTCGACCGGCAGTACTTC. V and J are TRBV18 and TRBJ2-7, with TRBD2 identical over 10 bases. CDR3 length equals 22 residues. Germline V gene lookup returns CDR1 KGHSH and CDR2 LQKENI. J was trimmed by 9 bases and V by 0 bases; bases with no gene match: 29.

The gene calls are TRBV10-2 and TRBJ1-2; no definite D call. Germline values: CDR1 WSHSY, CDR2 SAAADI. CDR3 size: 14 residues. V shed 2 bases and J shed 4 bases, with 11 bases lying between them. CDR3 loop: CASSEAGVAYGYTF. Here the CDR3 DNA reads TGCGCCAGCAGTGAGGCCGGAGTCGCCTATGGCTACACCTTC.

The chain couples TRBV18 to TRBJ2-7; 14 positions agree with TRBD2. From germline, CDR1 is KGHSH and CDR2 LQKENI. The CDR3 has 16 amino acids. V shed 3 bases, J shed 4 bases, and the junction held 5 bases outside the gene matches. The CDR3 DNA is TGTGCCAGCTCACCGACTAGCGGGAGGGCCGGGTACGAGCAGTACTTC. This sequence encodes CASSPTSGRAGYEQYF.

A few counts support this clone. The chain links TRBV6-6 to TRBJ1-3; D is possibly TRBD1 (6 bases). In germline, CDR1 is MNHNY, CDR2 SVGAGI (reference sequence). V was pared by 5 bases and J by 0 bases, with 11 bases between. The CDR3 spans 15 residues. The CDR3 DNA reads TGTGCCAGCAGTGACAGGATACTCTCTGGAAACACCATATATTTT. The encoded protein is CASSDRILSGNTIYF.

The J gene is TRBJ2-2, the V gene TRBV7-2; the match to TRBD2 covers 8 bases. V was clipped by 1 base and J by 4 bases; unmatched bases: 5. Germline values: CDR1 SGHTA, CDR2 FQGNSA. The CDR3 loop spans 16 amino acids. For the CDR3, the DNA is TGTGCCAGCAGCTTAGTTAGCGGGGCTGTCACCGGGGAGCTGTTTTTT. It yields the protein CASSLVSGAVTGELFF.

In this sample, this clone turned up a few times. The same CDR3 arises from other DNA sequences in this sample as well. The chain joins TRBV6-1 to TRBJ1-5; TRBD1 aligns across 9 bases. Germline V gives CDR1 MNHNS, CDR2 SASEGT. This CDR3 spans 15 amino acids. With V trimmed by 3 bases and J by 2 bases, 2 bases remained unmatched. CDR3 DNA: TGTGCCAGCAGTGATAGGACAGGGGGCAATCAGCCCCAGCATTTT. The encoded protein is CASSDRTGGNQPQHF.

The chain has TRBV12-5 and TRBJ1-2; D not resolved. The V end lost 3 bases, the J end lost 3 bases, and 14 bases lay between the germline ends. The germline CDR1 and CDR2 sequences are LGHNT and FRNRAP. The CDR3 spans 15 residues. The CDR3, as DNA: TGTGCTAGTGGTTTCCCAACCGGGTCATACTATGGCTACACCTTC. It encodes CASGFPTGSYYGYTF.